The present T cell receptor (beta chain) was sequenced within a study of blood T cell repertoires in COVID-19. At the level of the study: The samples span acute and convalescent COVID-19 from the United States, Italy and Spain. PBMCs, B-cell-depleted T cells, or T cells were the source of the cDNA or gDNA that made up the material.

As originally analysed: Amplification of reference gene primers was used by the study to estimate nucleated cell counts. The repertoire was sequenced with immunoSEQ multiplex PCR; TCRdb's copy has only in-frame clones and lacks some. V and J calls and clone size are given by that table; D and trimming were obtained from the DNA. Of roughly 380,000 clones in the sample, about 85% were seen once. The material sequenced was peripheral blood. The clonotype originates from a woman younger than 35 with acute or convalescent COVID-19.

The CDR3 spells CASSFSGRYYNEQFF. CDR3 DNA: TGTGCCAGCAGCTTTAGCGGGAGGTACTACAATGAGCAGTTCTTC. The chain joins TRBV7-9 to TRBJ2-1; 10 bases are shared with TRBD2. V gave up 3 bases and J gave up 3 bases; unmatched junction bases: 2. The CDR3 extends over 15 amino acids. Germline V gene data show CDR1 as SEHNR and CDR2 as FQNEAQ (reference sequence).